The entry below gives a single T cell receptor beta chain sequence along with its context. Its antigen remains unidentified. Separation from the approximately 710-subject first cohort characterized the roughly 110-subject validation cohort, to which the donors belonged. Produced via immunoSEQ multiplex PCR; TCRdb's table is partial and in-frame only. This table holds 50,000 to 70,000 clones, 85% to 95% found once. The record originates from a study of cytomegalovirus exposure and HLA in healthy donors. Whole-study results and caveats: The investigators catalogued 164 TCR beta chains as cytomegalovirus-associated. Using the classifier, cytomegalovirus status was reportedly diagnosed with high specificity and sensitivity. A few of the chains that were CMV-associated were confirmed in vitro to be specific for CMV antigens.

Germline CDR1 reads LNHDA; CDR2 reads SQIVND (reference sequence). This CDR3 is 13 amino acids long. V was shortened by 7 bases and J by 8 bases, with 17 bases between the two germline ends. The clonotype originates from a woman under 30 in good health and CMV-seropositive. Sequenced input: PBMCs. The chain uses TRBV19 and TRBJ1-2, with a weak D call TRBD1 (5 bases). CDR3 nucleotides: TGTGCCAGTACCTCCCACCCGGCAGGGGGCTACACCTTC. As protein: CASTSHPAGGYTF.